The rows below give T cell receptor beta chains drawn from one sample of a study of CD8+ T cells in alopecia areata. This table comes from immunoSEQ multiplex PCR, and its TCRdb copy is limited to in-frame clones, with some not included. The table lists 110,000 or so clones, 50% to 60% of them singletons. Sequencing input: NKG2D-low CD8+ T cells sorted from blood. The receptors shown here come from a human donor with alopecia areata. The CDR3 runs from the conserved cysteine through the conserved F or W. D genes are given only for firm matches. Only some rows state a clone size, as once, few, many or a class for expanded clones.

TRBV29-1,TRBD2,few,TRBJ2-5,TGCAGCGTTGAACTAGCGGGAGGGGTTCGAGAGACCCAGTACTTC,CSVELAGGVRETQYF
TRBV5-1,TRBD2,.,TRBJ2-3,TGCGCCAGCAGCTTGGAGGGAGGGAGCACAGATACGCAGTATTTT,CASSLEGGSTDTQYF
TRBV19,.,.,TRBJ1-1,TGTGCCAGTAGTATAGGGTATGAAGCTTTCTTT,CASSIGYEAFF
TRBV7-9,.,once,TRBJ1-2,TGTGCCAGCAGCTTATTCCGGAGTTGGGGCTACACCTTC,CASSLFRSWGYTF
TRBV9,.,.,TRBJ2-3,TGTGCCAGCAGCGTATCGGGGAGAGGGGCAGATACGCAGTATTTT,CASSVSGRGADTQYF
TRBV7-2,TRBD1,few,TRBJ1-5,TGTGCCAGCAGCTCAACAGGGGGTCAGCCCCAGCATTTT,CASSSTGGQPQHF
TRBV4-1,.,.,TRBJ2-5,TGCGCCAGCAGCTTCGGGACAACGAAAGAGACCCAGTACTTC,CASSFGTTKETQYF
TRBV5-1,TRBD1,once,TRBJ2-3,TGCGCCAGCAGCTCGTCGGGACAGTTGACAAGAGCTATCACAGATACGCAGTATTTT,CASSSSGQLTRAITDTQYF
TRBV30,TRBD2,.,TRBJ2-1,TGTGCCTGGACCCCGGGACTAGGGCGTAATGAGCAGTTCTTC,CAWTPGLGRNEQFF
TRBV29-1,.,.,TRBJ1-2,TGCAGCGTGCCCCGGGAGGTACATGGCTACACCTTC,CSVPREVHGYTF
TRBV19,TRBD2,.,TRBJ2-7,TGTGCCAGTAGTGCGGGAGGGCCTAACGAGCAGTACTTC,CASSAGGPNEQYF
TRBV27,TRBD1,.,TRBJ2-7,TGTGCCAGCAGTTTGGACAGGACCTACGAGCAGTACTTC,CASSLDRTYEQYF
TRBV5-6,.,.,TRBJ2-7,TGTGCCAGCAGCTACGGTGGTCAGCGGGAGCAGTACTTC,CASSYGGQREQYF
TRBV30,TRBD1,.,TRBJ1-1,TGTGCCTCCTCAACAGGGGTTACCACTGAAGCTTTCTTT,CASSTGVTTEAFF
TRBV9,.,.,TRBJ2-3,TGTGCCAGCAGCTTGGAGGGACGGGATACGCAGTATTTT,CASSLEGRDTQYF
TRBV20-1,.,.,TRBJ2-1,TGCAGTGCTAGAGTCGGGAAGCAGTTCTTC,CSARVGKQFF
TRBV9,.,.,TRBJ2-7,TGTGCCAGCAGCGTAGCGACCTCCTACGAGCAGTACTTC,CASSVATSYEQYF
TRBV27,TRBD2,.,TRBJ2-3,TGTGCCAGCAGCCTCCGGGGACTAGCGGGAGATACGCAGTATTTT,CASSLRGLAGDTQYF
TRBV2,TRBD2,few,TRBJ2-3,TGTGCCAGCAAGGTGTTAGCGACTAGCGCCACAGATACGCAGTATTTT,CASKVLATSATDTQYF
TRBV27,.,.,TRBJ1-1,TGTGCCAGCAGTTCCCCGGGGGGCGCGGGTTCCGAAGCTTTCTTT,CASSSPGGAGSEAFF
TRBV9,.,.,TRBJ2-5,TGTGCCAGCAGCCGGGGGACAGACCAGTACTTC,CASSRGTDQYF
TRBV6-5,.,.,TRBJ1-1,TGTGCCAGCAGGCAGTTGAACACTGAAGCTTTCTTT,CASRQLNTEAFF
TRBV6-5,.,.,TRBJ1-2,TGTGCCAGCAGTTTGGGACCCTTCAGGGATGGCTACACCTTC,CASSLGPFRDGYTF
TRBV7-9,.,.,TRBJ1-1,TGTGCCAGCCGGACCGATCTGAACACTGAAGCTTTCTTT,CASRTDLNTEAFF
TRBV7-8,.,few,TRBJ2-1,TGTGCCAGCAGCTTAGAGGGGATAGCCCATGAGCAGTTCTTC,CASSLEGIAHEQFF
TRBV7-2,TRBD2,.,TRBJ2-7,TGTGCCAGCAGCTTACGGGGGGAGCGGTCCTACGAGCAGTACTTC,CASSLRGERSYEQYF
TRBV4-2,.,.,TRBJ2-2,TGTGCCAGCAGCTACCTCGCTAGCGAATACGACAGCGGGGAGCTGTTTTTT,CASSYLASEYDSGELFF
TRBV7-9,TRBD1,.,TRBJ1-4,TGTGCCAGCAGCCCCTGGACAGGGCCGGATGAAAAACTGTTTTTT,CASSPWTGPDEKLFF
TRBV29-1,.,.,TRBJ1-2,TGCAGCGTTGTCTCGACAGTCCGTGGCTACACCTTC,CSVVSTVRGYTF
TRBV11-2,.,.,TRBJ2-1,TGTGCCAGCAGCTTAGGAGCAGGGGTAGGCGATGAGCAGTTCTTC,CASSLGAGVGDEQFF
TRBV29-1,.,.,TRBJ2-1,TGCAGCGTGCATACATCAGGGGTAGCGGGCCCCTACAATGAGCAGTTCTTC,CSVHTSGVAGPYNEQFF
TRBV27,TRBD2,few,TRBJ2-7,TGTGCCAGCAGTCGAGGCGGGAGGTCCTACGAGCAGTACTTC,CASSRGGRSYEQYF
TRBV7-2,TRBD2,few,TRBJ2-3,TGTGCCAGCAGCCCATCGATAGCGGGAGGAGTATCCACAGATACGCAGTATTTT,CASSPSIAGGVSTDTQYF
TRBV7-7,.,once,TRBJ2-7,TGTGCTAGCAGCGCAACCTCCCAAAACCGGGAAAACTCTACCTACGAGCAGTACTTC,CASSATSQNRENSTYEQYF
TRBV11-3,.,.,TRBJ2-7,TGTGCCAGCAGCTTCTCCTCAGCCGAGCAGTACTTC,CASSFSSAEQYF
TRBV27,TRBD2,.,TRBJ2-7,TGTGCCAGCAGTTCCAGGACTAGCGGGAGCTCCTACGAGCAGTACTTC,CASSSRTSGSSYEQYF
TRBV7-8,TRBD2,.,TRBJ2-1,TGTGCCAGCACCCTACTAGCGATCTACAATGAGCAGTTCTTC,CASTLLAIYNEQFF
TRBV4-1,.,.,TRBJ2-3,TGCGCCAGCAGCCAAGACTCAGGCACAGATACGCAGTATTTT,CASSQDSGTDTQYF
TRBV5-1,TRBD1,.,TRBJ2-1,TGCGCCAGCAGTCCGGACAGGGGGTTCCACAATGAGCAGTTCTTC,CASSPDRGFHNEQFF
TRBV5-1,.,once,TRBJ2-7,TGCGCCAGCAGCCCCGGGATAACCTACGAGCAGTACTTC,CASSPGITYEQYF
TRBV6-1,.,.,TRBJ2-1,TGTGCCAGCAGTGAAGGGTTAAGGGAGTGGTTGGAGCAGTTCTTC,CASSEGLREWLEQFF
TRBV14,.,.,TRBJ2-7,TGTGCCAGCAGCTCTGAGGGCATAGTCTACGAGCAGTACTTC,CASSSEGIVYEQYF
TRBV27,TRBD1,.,TRBJ2-1,TGTGCCTCCTGGACAGGGGACAATGAGCAGTTCTTC,CASWTGDNEQFF
TRBV28,TRBD1,.,TRBJ1-2,TGTGCCAGCAGTTTAGCCTACACAGGGGTACGGTATGGCTACACCTTC,CASSLAYTGVRYGYTF
TRBV10-2,.,.,TRBJ2-5,TGCGCCAGCAGTGAGTACTTGCGAGAGACCCAGTACTTC,CASSEYLRETQYF
TRBV4-1,.,.,TRBJ2-7,TGCGCCAGCAGCCAAGATCCGGCAGCAATTACTGAGCAGTACTTC,CASSQDPAAITEQYF
TRBV15,.,.,TRBJ1-5,TGTGCCACCAGCAAAGGGGATTCCCTCGAGGTATATAGCAATCAGCCCCAGCATTTT,CATSKGDSLEVYSNQPQHF
TRBV19,.,few,TRBJ1-4,TGTGCCAGTAGAGTTAATGAAAAACTGTTTTTT,CASRVNEKLFF
TRBV7-9,TRBD2,few,TRBJ2-2,TGTGCCAGCAGTCCCCCGATAGCGGGAGGGCCTCAGACCGGGGAGCTGTTTTTT,CASSPPIAGGPQTGELFF
TRBV7-6,.,.,TRBJ2-7,TGTGCCAGCAGCTCTACAGGTTTGGAGCAGTACTTC,CASSSTGLEQYF
TRBV5-1,TRBD1,.,TRBJ2-1,TGCGCCAGCAGCTTGAATAGGGGGCCTCTGGACAATGAGCAGTTCTTC,CASSLNRGPLDNEQFF
TRBV9,.,.,TRBJ2-5,TGTGCCAGCAGCGTAGAACCCGGGAGAGGTGAGACCCAGTACTTC,CASSVEPGRGETQYF
TRBV5-1,.,.,TRBJ2-3,TGCGCCAGCAGCTCAACAGGGTTATGGGATACGCAGTATTTT,CASSSTGLWDTQYF
TRBV7-2,.,few,TRBJ1-1,TGTGCCAGCAGTTTCCCGAGGTTGAAAGCTTTCTTT,CASSFPRLKAFF
TRBV15,.,.,TRBJ2-3,TGTGCCACCAGCAGAGATCGGGGGGCCCAGACAGATACGCAGTATTTT,CATSRDRGAQTDTQYF
TRBV7-8,.,.,TRBJ2-7,TGTGCCAGCAGCCCGGGGACAGGACTAGACTACGAGCAGTACTTC,CASSPGTGLDYEQYF
TRBV6-1,.,few,TRBJ1-1,TGTGCCAGCACAAGGTCCGACGAAGCTTTCTTT,CASTRSDEAFF